This T cell receptor (beta chain) comes out of a study of shared clonotypes between healthy human individuals. The overall study: Each donor had three CD4 naive, three CD4 memory, two CD8 naive and one CD8 memory plate.

The CDR3 covers 11 residues. With 6 bases removed from V and 0 bases from J, the gap between germline ends came to 5 bases. CDR1 and CDR2 (germline): SQVTM, ANQGSEA. Deep-level assay runs were performed. Each subset's genomic DNA was split evenly across several immunoSEQ plates. DNA at around 210 ng, 25,000 to 35,000 T cell genomes, went into sorted-subset replicate PCRs. Here immunoSEQ multiplex PCR was the method, and the copy in TCRdb shows in-frame clones only, minus some. Of 640,000 or so clones detected, about two thirds appear once; the ten largest clones hold approximately 1.8%. This chain connects TRBV29-1 to TRBJ1-2; D remains unclear. The sample taken for sequencing was memory CD4+ T cells sorted from blood. Noted subset: CD45RA-negative fraction. The sequence was obtained from a young woman in good health. The CDR3 DNA reads as TGCAGCGTGGGAACTAACTATGGCTACACCTTC. Protein sequence: CSVGTNYGYTF.